Shown below are 6 T cell receptor beta chains from a single sample sequenced in a study of beta chain features in type 1 diabetes. Study-wide findings and caveats: Shortening of TCRB CDR3s, moderate but significant, appeared in all four CD4+ subsets of Type 1 diabetes patients.

The whole isolated RNA underwent reverse transcription, so sequencing captured expressed TCRB transcripts. The table came from immunoSEQ multiplex PCR; TCRdb's copy has only in-frame clones and leaves some out. The sample holds under 850,000 clones; roughly 13% are singletons and the top ten take approximately 0.021%. Antigen specificity for these receptors is unknown. The sample was naive CD4+ T cells from blood. The receptors here all came from a man aged 18 to 30 with type 1 diabetes.

The V and J genes are TRBV6-5 and TRBJ2-7; D is tentatively TRBD1 or TRBD2 (5 bases each). The CDR3 totals 14 residues. Per germline, CDR1 MNHEY and CDR2 SVGAGI. V was clipped by 4 bases and J by 3 bases, with 13 bases between them. In DNA, the CDR3 is TGTGCCAGCAGTTCTGCAGGGACCAGCTACGAGCAGTACTTC. Protein product: CASSSAGTSYEQYF.

The chain has TRBV6-1 and TRBJ1-4; maybe TRBD1 (5 bases). CDR3 length equals 15 residues. The ends were cut back, 3 bases at V and 6 bases at J, with 14 bases in the middle. Per germline, CDR1 MNHNS and CDR2 SASEGT. In nucleotides, the CDR3 is TGTGCCAGCAGTGATACAGGCGGGAAATATGAAAAACTGTTTTTT. Protein sequence: CASSDTGGKYEKLFF.

A few counts support this clone. The rearrangement joins TRBV2 to TRBJ1-2, with TRBD1 as a possible D gene (6 bases). The CDR3 runs 13 residues. Germline V gene data show CDR1 as SNHLY and CDR2 as FYNNEI. Between the trimmed V and J ends, which lost 6 bases and 4 bases, there was a span of 12 bases. The CDR3 reads CASSARGGYGYTF. The CDR3 region has the DNA TGTGCCAGCAGCGCCAGGGGCGGCTATGGCTACACCTTC. The entire variable domain, with the rest obtained from reference TRBV2 and TRBJ1-2, is as follows: EPEVTQTPSHQVTQMGQEVILRCVPISNHLYFYWYRQILGQKVEFLVSFYNNEISEKSEIFDDQFSVERPDGSNFTLKIRSTKLEDSAMYFCASSARGGYGYTFGSGTRLTVV.

This clone was counted a few times. The rearrangement links TRBV30 to TRBJ1-1, with a weak D call TRBD1 (6 bases). Per germline, CDR1 GTSNPN and CDR2 SVGIG (reference sequence). This CDR3 spans 11 amino acids. V gave up 4 bases and J gave up 8 bases, with 11 bases separating them. CDR3 amino acids: CAWTQGGEAFF. As DNA, the CDR3 is TGTGCCTGGACCCAAGGGGGAGAAGCTTTCTTT.

The chain carries TRBV7-9 and TRBJ1-5; D not resolved. Germline loops: CDR1 SEHNR, CDR2 FQNEAQ (reference sequence). Trimming removed 5 bases from V and 4 bases from J, with 6 bases in between. The CDR3 is made up of 12 amino acids. The CDR3 DNA is TGTGCCAGCAGCCCCGCAAATCAGCCCCAGCATTTT. Its protein is CASSPANQPQHF.

The chain links TRBV5-1 to TRBJ2-5, with D possibly TRBD2 on 5 matching bases. Trimming took off 3 bases at V and 3 bases at J, with 12 bases between the two ends. The germline V gene encodes CDR1 SGHRS and CDR2 YFSETQ. The CDR3 loop spans 14 amino acids. CDR3 nucleotides: TGCGCCAGCAGCTCCAAACTAGTCGAAGAGACCCAGTACTTC. Protein product: CASSSKLVEETQYF.